Listed below are T cell receptor beta chains from one sample, sequenced in a study of PD-L1 blockade in urothelial cancer. The repertoire was sequenced with immunoSEQ multiplex PCR; TCRdb's copy has only in-frame clones and lacks some. The sample lists about 76,000 clones, approximately 80% occurring once. The sample consisted of PBMCs, taken around atezolizumab (anti-PD-L1) treatment. The source is a man between 65 and 85 years old with urothelial cancer. Both conserved end residues are part of each CDR3. Each record gives: J gene, V gene, D gene, clone size, CDR3 protein, CDR3 DNA. The D gene is left open where the match is weak. Rows give clone size only sometimes, using once, few, many, or a class for an expanded clone.

J gene: TRBJ1-1
V gene: TRBV6-5
D gene: .
clone size: few
CDR3 protein: CASSYYGAVEAFF
CDR3 DNA: TGTGCCAGCAGTTATTATGGGGCTGTCGAAGCTTTCTTT

J gene: TRBJ2-7
V gene: TRBV28
D gene: TRBD1
clone size: .
CDR3 protein: CASSPTTGYYEQYF
CDR3 DNA: TGTGCCAGCAGTCCCACGACAGGGTACTACGAGCAGTACTTC

J gene: TRBJ2-7
V gene: TRBV18
D gene: .
clone size: .
CDR3 protein: CASSPPGIGGIRGYEQYF
CDR3 DNA: TGTGCCAGCTCACCACCGGGGATTGGGGGGATAAGGGGCTACGAGCAGTACTTC

J gene: TRBJ2-1
V gene: TRBV4-1
D gene: .
clone size: many
CDR3 protein: CASSQGRAGSYNEQFF
CDR3 DNA: TGCGCCAGCAGCCAAGGGAGGGCGGGCTCCTACAATGAGCAGTTCTTC

J gene: TRBJ1-2
V gene: TRBV28
D gene: TRBD1
clone size: few
CDR3 protein: CASSSQGRGYGYTF
CDR3 DNA: TGTGCCAGCAGTTCCCAGGGCAGGGGGTATGGCTACACCTTC

J gene: TRBJ2-1
V gene: TRBV7-9
D gene: TRBD2
clone size: .
CDR3 protein: CASSPRTSGKQFF
CDR3 DNA: TGTGCCAGCAGCCCTCGGACTAGCGGGAAGCAGTTCTTC

J gene: TRBJ2-6
V gene: TRBV19
D gene: TRBD2
clone size: .
CDR3 protein: CASRLAGLSSGANVLTF
CDR3 DNA: TGTGCCAGTAGGTTAGCGGGACTCTCCTCTGGGGCCAACGTCCTGACTTTC

J gene: TRBJ2-7
V gene: TRBV28
D gene: .
clone size: .
CDR3 protein: CASSFDVTRAYEQYF
CDR3 DNA: TGTGCCAGCAGTTTCGATGTGACTAGAGCCTACGAGCAGTACTTC

J gene: TRBJ2-7
V gene: TRBV7-9
D gene: TRBD1
clone size: few
CDR3 protein: CASSFMTGRTSYEQYF
CDR3 DNA: TGTGCCAGCAGCTTTATGACAGGGCGGACCTCCTACGAGCAGTACTTC

J gene: TRBJ1-6
V gene: TRBV30
D gene: TRBD1
clone size: once
CDR3 protein: CAWRQGGSPLHF
CDR3 DNA: TGTGCCTGGAGGCAGGGGGGATCACCCCTCCACTTT